These 25 T cell receptor beta chains were sequenced from one sample in a study of T cell changes during pregnancy in multiple sclerosis (dated by TCRdb to between 2018 and 2021). Libraries were constructed by the immunoSEQ multiplex PCR assay. TCRdb carries this immuneACCESS record with in-frame sequences only. Its versions omit some clonotypes, under half of them owing to an unresolved V gene in the studies checked, with the rest unexplained. This sample has fewer than 50,000 clones in its table, and 92% of those were observed once. Of the sample, 0.7% to 1% is held by the ten largest clones. Sequenced here: CD4+ T cells from peripheral blood mononuclear cells, sampled in the third trimester of pregnancy. The origin of the receptors is a female donor with multiple sclerosis, enrolled in a pregnancy study.

The V and J genes are TRBV6-6 and TRBJ2-7; D might be TRBD1 (6 bases). The V end was cut by 6 bases, the J end by 2 bases, with 14 bases between. Germline V lookup: CDR1 MNHNY, CDR2 SVGAGI (reference sequence). The CDR3 is 14 amino acids. CDR3 in amino acids: CASSPEQGTYEQYF. As DNA, the CDR3 is TGTGCCAGCAGCCCTGAACAGGGAACCTACGAGCAGTACTTC.

The DNA for the CDR3 is TGCGCCAGCAGCTTGGGGCTAGCGGGCACAGATACGCAGTATTTT. This codes for CASSLGLAGTDTQYF. This chain joins TRBV5-1 and TRBJ2-3, with 7 bases lining up with TRBD2. This CDR3 has 15 amino acids. V was pared by 0 bases and J by 1 base, with 2 bases of the junction left unmatched. Germline V lookup: CDR1 SGHRS, CDR2 YFSETQ. Looking up the rest from reference TRBV5-1 and TRBJ2-3 gives the full variable domain: KAGVTQTPRYLIKTRGQQVTLSCSPISGHRSVSWYQQTPGQGLQFLFEYFSETQRNKGNFPGRFSGRQFSNSRSEMNVSTLELGDSALYLCASSLGLAGTDTQYFGPGTRLTVL.

J is TRBJ2-3 and V is TRBV5-1, with TRBD2 identical over 7 bases. The germline V gene has CDR1 SGHRS and CDR2 YFSETQ. J was trimmed by 0 bases and V by 1 base; bases with no gene match: 5. This CDR3 contains 16 residues. The DNA of the CDR3 is TGCGCCAGCAGCTTGCCTAGCGGCCTGAGCACAGATACGCAGTATTTT. Protein sequence: CASSLPSGLSTDTQYF. Drawing the rest from reference TRBV5-1 and TRBJ2-3, the complete variable domain is KAGVTQTPRYLIKTRGQQVTLSCSPISGHRSVSWYQQTPGQGLQFLFEYFSETQRNKGNFPGRFSGRQFSNSRSEMNVSTLELGDSALYLCASSLPSGLSTDTQYFGPGTRLTVL.

The chain uses TRBV9 and TRBJ2-2, with TRBD1 identical over 10 bases. The CDR3 contains 19 residues. The J segment lost 6 bases and the V segment lost 0 bases, leaving 14 bases of the junction unmatched. CDR1 is SGDLS and CDR2 is YYNGEE in the germline V gene. The CDR3 DNA sequence: TGTGCCAGCAGCGTAGTTAACTGGGGGACAGGGGTCACCCCCGGGGAGCTGTTTTTT. It is translated as CASSVVNWGTGVTPGELFF.

The chain couples TRBV6-5 to TRBJ2-5; 7 nucleotides agree with TRBD1. Trimming took 8 bases from V and 2 from J; bases not matched to a gene: 2. CDR1 is MNHEY, CDR2 SVGAGI, per germline. This CDR3 contains 12 residues. CDR3 in amino acids: CASGTVQETQYF. CDR3 coding DNA: TGTGCCAGCGGGACAGTACAAGAGACCCAGTACTTC.

Of note for this clone: The junction shows a germline mismatch at one end, possibly a read error. The DNA for the CDR3 is TGTGCGAGCAACACAAATTCGAAGGGGCGGGAGGGGGATACGCAGTATTTT. Its protein is CASNTNSKGREGDTQYF. The chain uses TRBV28 and TRBJ2-3, with TRBD2 matching over 9 bases. The CDR3 has 17 amino acids. Germline V lookup: CDR1 MDHEN, CDR2 SYDVKM.

This rearrangement joins TRBV5-1 to TRBJ2-7; maybe TRBD1 (6 bases). V shed 3 bases and J shed 4 bases, with 14 bases lying between them. CDR1 is SGHRS and CDR2 is YFSETQ in the germline V gene. The CDR3 contains 14 residues. The CDR3 protein is CASSSRTDPYEQYF. The CDR3 DNA sequence: TGCGCCAGCAGCTCCCGGACAGACCCTTACGAGCAGTACTTC.

V usage is TRBV5-4 and J usage is TRBJ2-7, with 7 bases that match TRBD2. The CDR3 extends over 16 amino acids. The junction had 6 bases not matched to a gene; V was cut back by 0 bases and J by 0 bases. Germline CDR1 is SGHNT and CDR2 is YYREEE (reference sequence). The CDR3 reads CASSLGPPGGSYEQYF. The CDR3 bases are TGTGCCAGCAGCTTGGGACCCCCGGGGGGCTCCTACGAGCAGTACTTC.

The gene calls are TRBV25-1 and TRBJ1-1; possible D gene TRBD1, 6 bases. Germline values: CDR1 MGHDK, CDR2 SYGVNS. The CDR3 length is 13 residues. V was shortened by 8 bases and J by 7 bases, with 17 bases between the two germline ends. The CDR3 protein is CASRGQILSEAFF. CDR3 coding DNA: TGTGCCAGCCGAGGACAGATTTTAAGTGAAGCTTTCTTT.

The gene calls are TRBV4-2 and TRBJ1-2, with a weak D call TRBD1 (5 bases). Germline assignment: CDR1 LGHNA and CDR2 YNFKEQ. Trimming left V 2 bases short and J 8 bases short, with 12 bases between. CDR3 length: 13 amino acids. DNA for the CDR3: TGTGCCAGCAGCCAATCCCCGGGGGAAGGCTACACCTTC. It yields the protein CASSQSPGEGYTF.

The chain carries TRBV6-6 and TRBJ1-2; 9 bases match TRBD1. Trimming removed 3 bases from V and 7 bases from J; junction bases left unmatched: 6. Germline loops: CDR1 MNHNY, CDR2 SVGAGI (reference sequence). This CDR3 spans 14 amino acids. DNA for the CDR3: TGTGCCAGCAGTTATTCAACAGGGGGCCGTGGCTACACCTTC. This codes for CASSYSTGGRGYTF.

The rearrangement uses TRBV2 and TRBJ2-3; perhaps TRBD2 as D (7 bases). Per germline, CDR1 SNHLY and CDR2 FYNNEI. V was clipped by 7 bases and J by 4 bases, with 15 bases between them. The CDR3 contains 14 residues. CDR3 nucleotides: TGTGCCAGCAAGGTGGGGGGGCCGTCAGATACGCAGTATTTT. It specifies CASKVGGPSDTQYF.

The chain is built from TRBV6-5 and TRBJ2-7; 7 bases are a match to TRBD1. CDR1 MNHEY and CDR2 SVGAGI come from the germline V gene. The trim removed 5 bases at V and 4 bases at J, leaving 11 bases unmatched. CDR3 length: 15 residues. For the CDR3, the DNA is TGTGCCAGCAGTCTTACAGGGGAGAGGGGTTACGAGCAGTACTTC. This translates into CASSLTGERGYEQYF.

CDR3 coding DNA: TGTGCCAGCAGCCCCCTGATGGGAGTGGACACCGGGGAGCTGTTTTTT. Encoded protein: CASSPLMGVDTGELFF. The chain combines TRBV7-3 with TRBJ2-2, with D perhaps TRBD2 (5 bases). From germline, CDR1 is SGHTA and CDR2 FQGTGA. V dropped 5 bases and J dropped 3 bases, with 16 bases sitting between them. This CDR3 has 16 amino acids.

The chain employs TRBV5-6 and TRBJ2-7; 8 bases align to TRBD2. With V trimmed by 2 bases and J by 4 bases, 14 bases remained unmatched. This CDR3 has 17 amino acids. The V gene's germline CDR1 is SGHDT and CDR2 YYEEEE. This CDR3 reads CASSFVSGGGQGYEQYF. The CDR3 DNA sequence: TGTGCCAGCAGCTTTGTATCGGGGGGGGGTCAAGGATACGAGCAGTACTTC.

The rearrangement links TRBV14 to TRBJ2-5, with unresolved D. Per the germline V gene, CDR1 is SGHDN and CDR2 is FVKESK. This CDR3 spans 13 amino acids. V lost 5 bases and J 1 base, leaving 8 bases between the germline ends. The CDR3 sequence: CASSFSPQETQYF. The CDR3 nucleotides are TGTGCCAGCAGCTTTAGCCCCCAAGAGACCCAGTACTTC.

The gene calls are TRBV2 and TRBJ1-4; D gene uncertain. CDR1 is SNHLY and CDR2 is FYNNEI in the germline V gene. The CDR3 is 12 amino acids. Trimming removed 10 bases at V and 7 bases at J, with 13 bases between. CDR3 nucleotide sequence: TGTGCCACAAGAAGGCAGGCTGAAAAACTGTTTTTT. Protein: CATRRQAEKLFF.

This chain joins TRBV6-5 and TRBJ2-2; 7 bases are a match to TRBD1. The CDR3 extends over 14 amino acids. Trimming cost V 6 bases and J 0 bases; bases outside gene matches: 1. CDR1 is MNHEY, CDR2 SVGAGI, per germline. In nucleotides, the CDR3 is TGTGCCAGCAGGGGGACAGCGAACACCGGGGAGCTGTTTTTT. This sequence encodes CASRGTANTGELFF.

The chain has TRBV4-1 and TRBJ2-7, with D uncertain. In germline, CDR1 is MGHRA, CDR2 YSYEKL. The ends were cut back, 1 base at V and 5 bases at J, with 9 bases in the middle. The CDR3 length is 13 residues. Written as DNA, the CDR3 is TGCGCCAGCAGCCAAGCGACATTGGACGAGCAGTACTTC. Its translation is CASSQATLDEQYF.

This rearrangement joins TRBV12-5 to TRBJ2-1; 7 bases are shared with TRBD2. Germline V CDR1 and CDR2: LGHNT, FRNRAP. This CDR3 has 15 amino acids. Trimming took 4 bases from V and 4 from J; bases not matched to a gene: 7. The CDR3 here is CASGSPAGSYNEQFF. The CDR3 DNA reads TGTGCTAGTGGTTCCCCAGCGGGATCTTACAATGAGCAGTTCTTC.

The chain is built from TRBV4-1 and TRBJ1-1, with TRBD1 matching over 7 bases. Germline CDR1 is MGHRA and CDR2 is YSYEKL. Losses at the gene ends were 6 bases for V and 0 bases for J; bases not matched to a gene: 13. CDR3 length: 17 residues. The CDR3 nucleotides are TGCGCCAGCAGACCCCCGGGACAGTCTATCATGAACACTGAAGCTTTCTTT. It is translated as CASRPPGQSIMNTEAFF.

The rearrangement uses TRBV23-1 and TRBJ2-7; 9 nucleotides agree with TRBD2. TRBV23-1 has ORF status, its function being uncertain. The CDR3 contains 18 residues. Germline trimming cut 4 bases from V and 1 base from J; bases unmatched to any gene: 14. In DNA, the CDR3 is TGCGCCAGCAGTCGAAGGGCAGCGGGAGGCCACATTTCCTACGAGCAGTACTTC. The encoded protein is CASSRRAAGGHISYEQYF.

The chain combines TRBV4-1 with TRBJ1-2; 10 nucleotides agree with TRBD1. Germline loops: CDR1 MGHRA, CDR2 YSYEKL. Germline trimming cut 0 bases from V and 3 bases from J; bases unmatched to any gene: 7. The CDR3 runs 17 residues. The CDR3 DNA sequence: TGCGCCAGCAGCCAAGACACGGACAGGGGGGCCTACTATGGCTACACCTTC. It specifies CASSQDTDRGAYYGYTF.

The chain is built from TRBV4-2 and TRBJ1-1, with a weak D call TRBD1 (6 bases). The V end was cut by 0 bases, the J end by 11 bases, with 13 bases between. The CDR3 is made up of 13 amino acids. The germline CDR1 and CDR2 sequences are LGHNA and YNFKEQ. CDR3 DNA sequence: TGTGCCAGCAGCCAAGAAGAACAGGGACGGGCTTTCTTT. Translating it yields CASSQEEQGRAFF.

The J gene is TRBJ2-1, the V gene TRBV7-9, with 8 bases identical to TRBD2. The V gene's germline CDR1 is SEHNR and CDR2 FQNEAQ (reference sequence). The CDR3 covers 14 residues. The junction had 7 bases not matched to a gene; V was cut back by 3 bases and J by 9 bases. The CDR3 spells CASSFSGLAAEQFF. CDR3 DNA: TGTGCCAGCAGCTTTTCCGGACTAGCTGCTGAGCAGTTCTTC.